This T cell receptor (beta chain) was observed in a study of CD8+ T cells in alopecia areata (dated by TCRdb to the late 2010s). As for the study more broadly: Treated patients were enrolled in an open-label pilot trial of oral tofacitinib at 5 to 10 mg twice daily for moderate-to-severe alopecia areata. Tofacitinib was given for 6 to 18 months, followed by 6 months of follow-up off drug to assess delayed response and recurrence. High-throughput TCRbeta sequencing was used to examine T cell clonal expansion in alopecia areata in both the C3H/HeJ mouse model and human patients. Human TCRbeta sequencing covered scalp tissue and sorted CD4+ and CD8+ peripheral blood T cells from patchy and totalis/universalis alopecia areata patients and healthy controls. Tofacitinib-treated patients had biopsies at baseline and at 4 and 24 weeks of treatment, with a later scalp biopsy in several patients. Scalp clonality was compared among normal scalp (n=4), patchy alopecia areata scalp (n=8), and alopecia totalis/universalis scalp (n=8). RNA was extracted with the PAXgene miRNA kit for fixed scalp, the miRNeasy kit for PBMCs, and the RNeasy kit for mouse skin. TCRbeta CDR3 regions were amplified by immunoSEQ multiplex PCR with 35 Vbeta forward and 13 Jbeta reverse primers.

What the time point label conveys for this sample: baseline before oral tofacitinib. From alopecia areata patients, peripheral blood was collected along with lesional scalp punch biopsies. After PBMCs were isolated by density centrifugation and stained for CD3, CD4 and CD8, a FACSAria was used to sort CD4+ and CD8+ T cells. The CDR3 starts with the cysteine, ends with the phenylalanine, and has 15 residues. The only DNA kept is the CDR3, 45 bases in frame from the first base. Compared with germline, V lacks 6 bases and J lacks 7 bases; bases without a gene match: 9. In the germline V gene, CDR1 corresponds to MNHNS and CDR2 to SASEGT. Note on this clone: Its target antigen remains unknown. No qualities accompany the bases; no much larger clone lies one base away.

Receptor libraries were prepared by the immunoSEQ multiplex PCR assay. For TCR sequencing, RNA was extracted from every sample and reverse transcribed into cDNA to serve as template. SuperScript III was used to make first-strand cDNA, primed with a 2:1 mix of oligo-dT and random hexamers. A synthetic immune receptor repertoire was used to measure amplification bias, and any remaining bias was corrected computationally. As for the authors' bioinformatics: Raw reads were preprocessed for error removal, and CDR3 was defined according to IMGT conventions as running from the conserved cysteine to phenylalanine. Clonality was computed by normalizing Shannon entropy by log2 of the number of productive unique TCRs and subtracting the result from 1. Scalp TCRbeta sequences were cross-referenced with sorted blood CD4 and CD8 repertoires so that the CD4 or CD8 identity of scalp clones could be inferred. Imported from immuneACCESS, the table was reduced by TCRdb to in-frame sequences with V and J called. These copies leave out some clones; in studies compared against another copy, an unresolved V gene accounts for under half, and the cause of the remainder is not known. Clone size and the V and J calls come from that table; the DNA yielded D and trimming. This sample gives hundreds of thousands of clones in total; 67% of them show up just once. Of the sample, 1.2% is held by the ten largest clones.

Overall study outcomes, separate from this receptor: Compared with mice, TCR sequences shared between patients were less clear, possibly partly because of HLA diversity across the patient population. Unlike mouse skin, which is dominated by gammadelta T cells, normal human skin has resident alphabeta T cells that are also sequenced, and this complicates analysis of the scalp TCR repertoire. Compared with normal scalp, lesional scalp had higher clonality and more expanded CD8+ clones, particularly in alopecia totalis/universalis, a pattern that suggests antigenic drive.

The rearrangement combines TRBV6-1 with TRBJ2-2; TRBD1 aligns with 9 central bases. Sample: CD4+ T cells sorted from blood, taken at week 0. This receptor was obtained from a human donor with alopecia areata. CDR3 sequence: CASRWGQGGSGELFF. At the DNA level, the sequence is TGTGCCAGCAGATGGGGACAGGGTGGGAGCGGGGAGCTGTTTTTT.